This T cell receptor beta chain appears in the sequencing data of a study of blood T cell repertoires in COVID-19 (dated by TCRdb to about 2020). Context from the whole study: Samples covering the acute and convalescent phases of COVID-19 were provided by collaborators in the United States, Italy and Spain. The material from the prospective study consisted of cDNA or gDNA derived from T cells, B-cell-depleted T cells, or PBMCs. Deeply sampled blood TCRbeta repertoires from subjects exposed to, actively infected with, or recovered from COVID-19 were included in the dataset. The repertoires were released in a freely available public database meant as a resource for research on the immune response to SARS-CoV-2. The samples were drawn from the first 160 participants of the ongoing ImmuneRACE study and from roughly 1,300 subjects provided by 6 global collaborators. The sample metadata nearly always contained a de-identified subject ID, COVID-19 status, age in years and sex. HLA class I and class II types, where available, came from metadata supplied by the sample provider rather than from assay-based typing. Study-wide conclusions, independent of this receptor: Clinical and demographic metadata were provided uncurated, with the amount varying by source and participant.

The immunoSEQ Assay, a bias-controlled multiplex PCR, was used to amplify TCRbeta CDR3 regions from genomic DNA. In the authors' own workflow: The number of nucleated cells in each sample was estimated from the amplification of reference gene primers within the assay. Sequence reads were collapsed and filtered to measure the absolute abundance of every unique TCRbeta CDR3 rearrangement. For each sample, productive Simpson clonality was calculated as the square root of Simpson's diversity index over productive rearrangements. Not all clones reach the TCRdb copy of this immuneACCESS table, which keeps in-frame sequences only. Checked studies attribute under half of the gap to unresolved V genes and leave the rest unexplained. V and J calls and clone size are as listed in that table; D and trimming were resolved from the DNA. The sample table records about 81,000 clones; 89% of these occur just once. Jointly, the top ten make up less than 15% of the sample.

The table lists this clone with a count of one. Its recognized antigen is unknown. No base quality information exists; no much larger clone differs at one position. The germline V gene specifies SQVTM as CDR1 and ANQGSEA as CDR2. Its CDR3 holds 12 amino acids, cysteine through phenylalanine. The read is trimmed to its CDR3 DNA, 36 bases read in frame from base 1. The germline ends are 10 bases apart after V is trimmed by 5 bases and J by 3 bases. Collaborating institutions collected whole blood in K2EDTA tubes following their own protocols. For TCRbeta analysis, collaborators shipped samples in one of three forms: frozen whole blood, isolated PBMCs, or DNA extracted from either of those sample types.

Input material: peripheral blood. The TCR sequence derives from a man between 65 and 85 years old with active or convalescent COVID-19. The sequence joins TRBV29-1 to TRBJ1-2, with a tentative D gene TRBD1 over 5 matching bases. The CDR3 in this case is CSVFGAHYGYTF. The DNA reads TGCAGCGTTTTTGGGGCCCACTATGGCTACACCTTC. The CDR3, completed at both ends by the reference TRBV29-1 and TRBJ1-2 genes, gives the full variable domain SAVISQKPSRDICQRGTSLTIQCQVDSQVTMMFWYRQQPGQSLTLIATANQGSEATYESGFVIDKFPISRPNLTFSTLTVSNMSPEDSSIYLCSVFGAHYGYTFGSGTRLTVV.